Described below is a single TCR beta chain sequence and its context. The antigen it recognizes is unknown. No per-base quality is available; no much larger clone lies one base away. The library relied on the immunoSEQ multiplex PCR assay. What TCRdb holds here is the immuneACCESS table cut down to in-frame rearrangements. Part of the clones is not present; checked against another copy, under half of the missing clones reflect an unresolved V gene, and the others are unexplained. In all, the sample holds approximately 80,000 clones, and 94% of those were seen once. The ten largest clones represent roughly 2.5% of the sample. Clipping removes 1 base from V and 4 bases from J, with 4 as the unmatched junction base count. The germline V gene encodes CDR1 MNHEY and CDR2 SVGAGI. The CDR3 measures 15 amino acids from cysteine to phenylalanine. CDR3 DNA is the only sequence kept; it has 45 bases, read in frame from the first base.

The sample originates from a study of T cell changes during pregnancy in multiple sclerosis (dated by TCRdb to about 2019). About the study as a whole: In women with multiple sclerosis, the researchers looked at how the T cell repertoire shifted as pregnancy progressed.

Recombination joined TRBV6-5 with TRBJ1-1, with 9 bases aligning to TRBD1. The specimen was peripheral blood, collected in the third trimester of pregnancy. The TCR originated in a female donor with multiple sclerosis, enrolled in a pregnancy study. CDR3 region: CASSYWEDRGTEAFF. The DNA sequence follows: TGTGCCAGCAGTTACTGGGAGGACAGGGGCACTGAAGCTTTCTTT.